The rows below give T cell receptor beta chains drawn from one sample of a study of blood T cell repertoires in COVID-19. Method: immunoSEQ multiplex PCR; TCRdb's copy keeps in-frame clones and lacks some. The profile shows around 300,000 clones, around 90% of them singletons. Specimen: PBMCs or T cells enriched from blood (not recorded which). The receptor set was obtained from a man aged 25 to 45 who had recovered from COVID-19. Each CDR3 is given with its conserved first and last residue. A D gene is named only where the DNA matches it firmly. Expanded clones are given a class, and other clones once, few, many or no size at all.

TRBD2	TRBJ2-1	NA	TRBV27	TGTGCCAGCAGTCTGCTAGCGGGGGGGCCGGGTGAGCAGTTCTTC	CASSLLAGGPGEQFF
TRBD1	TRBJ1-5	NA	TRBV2	TGTGCCAGCGGGCCAGGGGGCGAGGGCAATCAGCCCCAGCATTTT	CASGPGGEGNQPQHF
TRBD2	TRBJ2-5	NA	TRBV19	TGTGCCAGTAGTATCCTAGCGGGGGGTGTCGAGACCCAGTACTTC	CASSILAGGVETQYF
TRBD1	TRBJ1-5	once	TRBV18	TGTGCCAGCTCGCCAACAGGGGCCCAAACTCAGCCCCAGCATTTT	CASSPTGAQTQPQHF
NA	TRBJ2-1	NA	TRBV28	TGTGCCAGCACGACTCGGGGGTACGAGCAGTTCTTC	CASTTRGYEQFF
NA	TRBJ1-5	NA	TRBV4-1	TGCGCCAGCAGCCACCACAGGGTGGGCAATCAGCCCCAGCATTTT	CASSHHRVGNQPQHF
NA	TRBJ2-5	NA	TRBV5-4	TGTGCCAGCAGCCCAGGGGCTTATCTGGAGACCCAGTACTTC	CASSPGAYLETQYF
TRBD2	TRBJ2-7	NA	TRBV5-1	TGCGCCAGCAGCCCAGCGGGGGCAATTTACGAGCAGTACTTC	CASSPAGAIYEQYF
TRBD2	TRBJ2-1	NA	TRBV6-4	TGTGCCAGCAGTGACGGACAGCGGGGGGACTACAATGAGCAGTTCTTC	CASSDGQRGDYNEQFF
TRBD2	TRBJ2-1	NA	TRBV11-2	TGTGCCAGCAGCCGCGGGGGGGCTTCCTACAATGAGCAGTTCTTC	CASSRGGASYNEQFF
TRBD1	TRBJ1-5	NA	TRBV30	TGTGCCTGGAGGCCCAAGGGACAGGCGAATCAGCCCCAGCATTTT	CAWRPKGQANQPQHF
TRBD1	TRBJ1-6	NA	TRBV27	TGTGCCAGCAGAACCGGGACAGACTATAATTCACCCCTCCACTTT	CASRTGTDYNSPLHF
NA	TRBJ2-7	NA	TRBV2	TGTGCCAGGAGGGACGGGGGAACCTACGAGCAGTACTTC	CARRDGGTYEQYF
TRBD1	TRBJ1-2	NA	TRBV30	TGTGCCTGGAGGGGACAGACTAACTATGGCTACACCTTC	CAWRGQTNYGYTF
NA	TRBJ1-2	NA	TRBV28	TGTGCCAGCACTCAACCCGGACAGTTCTATGGCTACACCTTC	CASTQPGQFYGYTF
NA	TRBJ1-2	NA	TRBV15	TGTGCCACCAGCAGAGTGGGGGGGGGCTACACCTTC	CATSRVGGGYTF
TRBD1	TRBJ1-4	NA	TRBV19	TGTGCCAGTAGTATCATAGAACAGGGGTCTGAAAAACTGTTTTTT	CASSIIEQGSEKLFF
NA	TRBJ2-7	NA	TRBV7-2	TGTGCCAGCAGCTTAAAGTCCTTTGGCGGCTCCTACGAGCAGTACTTC	CASSLKSFGGSYEQYF
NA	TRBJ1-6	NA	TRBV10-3	TGTGCCACGAGGCCGCCGGCGGCGGGGTCACCCCTCCACTTT	CATRPPAAGSPLHF
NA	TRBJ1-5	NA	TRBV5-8	TGTGCCAGCAGCATCCGACAGAGCAATCAGCCCCAGCATTTT	CASSIRQSNQPQHF
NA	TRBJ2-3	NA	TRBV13	TGTGCCAGCAGCTTAGGACAGGGCCGGGCGAATACGCAGTATTTT	CASSLGQGRANTQYF
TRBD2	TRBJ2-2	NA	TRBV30	TGTGCCTGGAGAGGAAGCGGGGGGGACACCGGGGAGCTGTTTTTT	CAWRGSGGDTGELFF
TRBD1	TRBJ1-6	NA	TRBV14	TGTGCCAGCAGCCAAGACAGGGGGCGTAATTCACCCCTCCACTTT	CASSQDRGRNSPLHF
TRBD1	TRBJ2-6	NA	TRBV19	TGTGCCAGCCAAGAGACAGGGAGAATTCTTTCTGGGGCCAACGTCCTGACTTTC	CASQETGRILSGANVLTF
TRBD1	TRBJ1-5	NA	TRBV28	TGTGCCAGCAGCCTTACAGGGGGAACAAATCAGCCCCAGCATTTT	CASSLTGGTNQPQHF
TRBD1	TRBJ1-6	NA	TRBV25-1	TGTGCCAGCAGTGATGCAGGGGGCTCCTATAATTCACCCCTCCACTTT	CASSDAGGSYNSPLHF